This T cell receptor (beta chain) was captured by sequencing in a study of cytomegalovirus exposure and HLA in healthy donors. The study's findings and limits: Later on, a genetic analysis was performed. It linked a missense variant in DCLRE1C with V- and J-gene trimming of TCR beta. TCR beta sequences reportedly predicted most subjects' HLA-A and HLA-B alleles accurately.

Primers for the PCR totalled 60 Vbeta and 13 Jbeta. Using immunoSEQ multiplex PCR, the repertoire was profiled, and TCRdb retains in-frame clones only, with some absent. The table lists 160,000 or so clones, 75% to 85% of them singletons, with around 4.3% in the top ten. The CDR3 has 14 amino acids. Trimming removed 6 bases from V and 4 bases from J; junction bases left unmatched: 3. The germline V gene encodes CDR1 MNHNS and CDR2 SASEGT. Worth noting for this clone: The target antigen is unknown.

This clonotype originated in a man in his thirties or forties in good health and CMV-seronegative. This chain joins TRBV6-1 and TRBJ2-1; 10 nucleotides line up with TRBD1. The sample was PBMCs. Written as DNA, the CDR3 is TGTGCCAGCAGGTCGGGACAGGGGTACAATGAGCAGTTCTTC. It yields the protein CASRSGQGYNEQFF.